The next 18 T cell receptor beta chains were all read from a single sample in a study of high-grade serous ovarian cancer treatment subgroups. Libraries were prepared by immunoSEQ multiplex PCR; TCRdb keeps only in-frame clonotypes and omits some of them. Of about 7,400 clones listed, more than 55% are singletons. Tumor samples were obtained before definitive surgery or chemotherapy. What was sequenced was tumor tissue. The receptors were gathered from a human donor with high-grade serous ovarian cancer.

The chain recombines TRBV2 with TRBJ2-1; the D gene is possibly TRBD2 (6 bases). This CDR3 comprises 12 residues. CDR1 and CDR2 (germline): SNHLY, FYNNEI. V lost 6 bases to trimming and J lost 3 bases, with 6 bases between them. This CDR3 is CASRRDYNEQFF. Here the CDR3 DNA reads TGTGCCAGCAGGCGGGACTACAATGAGCAGTTCTTC.

The V and J genes are TRBV27 and TRBJ1-1; unclear D gene. V dropped 0 bases and J dropped 7 bases, with 9 bases sitting between them. The germline CDR1 and CDR2 sequences are MNHEY and SMNVEV (reference sequence). The CDR3 has 13 amino acids. CDR3 sequence reads: CASSLSISGEAFF. DNA for the CDR3: TGTGCCAGCAGTTTATCGATCAGTGGTGAAGCTTTCTTT.

The chain carries TRBV4-3 and TRBJ2-3; D ambiguous. Germline loops: CDR1 LGHNA, CDR2 YSLEER. Trimming removed 2 bases at V and 0 bases at J, with 15 bases between. This CDR3 is 17 amino acids long. The CDR3 bases are TGCGCCAGCAGCCAACGCCTGGCAGTAGGTAGCACAGATACGCAGTATTTT. Translation: CASSQRLAVGSTDTQYF.

There are a few counts of this clone. J is TRBJ1-1 and V is TRBV18; D call uncertain. The CDR3 contains 14 residues. Germline lookup yields CDR1 KGHSH and CDR2 LQKENI. Trimming pared 3 bases from V and 1 base from J, leaving 9 bases between. The CDR3 sequence: CASSPAARNTEAFF. The CDR3 DNA reads as TGTGCCAGCTCACCCGCCGCGAGGAACACTGAAGCTTTCTTT.

CDR3 region: CASSGASGYNEQFF. CDR3 nucleotides: TGTGCCAGCAGCGGGGCTAGCGGCTACAATGAGCAGTTCTTC. The chain has TRBV5-5 and TRBJ2-1; 7 bases fit TRBD2. From germline, CDR1 is SGHKS and CDR2 YYEKEE (reference sequence). Trimming cost V 4 bases and J 3 bases; bases outside gene matches: 4. This CDR3 region has 14 residues.

The V call is TRBV28, the J call TRBJ1-1; 10 nucleotides match TRBD1. Germline V lookup: CDR1 MDHEN, CDR2 SYDVKM. This CDR3 is built from 17 residues. The J segment lost 4 bases and the V segment lost 1 base, leaving 9 bases of the junction unmatched. The CDR3 protein is CASSLLGWGDRGTEAFF. The CDR3 DNA reads as TGTGCCAGCAGTTTATTGGGGTGGGGGGACAGGGGCACTGAAGCTTTCTTT. Together with reference TRBV28 and TRBJ1-1, the CDR3 gives the full variable domain: DVKVTQSSRYLVKRTGEKVFLECVQDMDHENMFWYRQDPGLGLRLIYFSYDVKMKEKGDIPEGYSVSREKKERFSLILESASTNQTSMYLCASSLLGWGDRGTEAFFGQGTRLTVV.

The chain links TRBV7-2 to TRBJ2-7; D ambiguous. Germline values: CDR1 SGHTA, CDR2 FQGNSA. The germline V and J ends were trimmed by 5 bases and 3 bases, with 11 bases remaining between them. The CDR3 extends over 13 amino acids. CDR3 nucleotide sequence: TGTGCCAGCAGCCCAAACCCGAACTACGAGCAGTACTTC. This encodes CASSPNPNYEQYF.

The table lists this clone with a few counts. This chain connects TRBV28 to TRBJ2-1; possibly TRBD1 for D (6 bases). The CDR3 runs to 13 residues. The V and J ends lost 2 bases and 14 bases respectively, with 16 bases between them. The V gene's germline CDR1 is MDHEN and CDR2 SYDVKM. This CDR3 is CASSLPGTKEKFF. Here the CDR3 DNA reads TGTGCCAGCAGTTTACCTGGGACAAAAGAAAAGTTCTTC.

The chain recombines TRBV9 with TRBJ1-3; tentatively, D is TRBD1 (5 bases). V dropped 8 bases and J dropped 1 base, with 19 bases sitting between them. CDR1 and CDR2 (germline): SGDLS, YYNGEE. The CDR3 runs to 16 residues. Here the CDR3 reads CASTPRIGGSGNTIYF. The DNA of the CDR3 is TGTGCCAGTACTCCTCGGATTGGGGGTTCTGGAAACACCATATATTTT.

This clone has just a few counts. The chain carries TRBV27 and TRBJ2-2, with D unresolved. V gave up 8 bases and J gave up 6 bases, with 7 bases separating them. Germline loops: CDR1 MNHEY, CDR2 SMNVEV (reference sequence). This CDR3 spans 11 amino acids. CDR3 in DNA: TGTGCCAGCGCCCAGGCCGGGGAGCTGTTTTTT. It codes for CASAQAGELFF.

The gene calls are TRBV15 and TRBJ1-1; D is uncertain. Trimming left V 5 bases short and J 1 base short, with 14 bases between. The CDR3 totals 15 residues. CDR1 LNHNV and CDR2 YYDKDF come from the germline V gene (reference sequence). The CDR3 coding sequence is TGTGCCACCAGCCCCCGCCCGCCACCGAACACTGAAGCTTTCTTT. As protein: CATSPRPPPNTEAFF.

The CDR3 sequence: CASEIGYEQYF. Written as DNA, the CDR3 is TGCGCCAGCGAAATAGGATACGAGCAGTACTTC. The chain uses TRBV10-1 and TRBJ2-5, with D uncertain. The DNA matches TRBJ2-7 better at its end, which makes the J call doubtful. Germline CDR1 reads WNHNN; CDR2 reads SYGVQD (reference sequence). The CDR3 loop spans 11 amino acids.

The V and J genes are TRBV11-2 and TRBJ1-2; TRBD1 is a possible D gene (5 bases). The CDR3 consists of 14 residues. V shed 4 bases and J shed 7 bases, with 16 bases lying between them. Germline CDR1 is SGHAT and CDR2 is FQNNGV. The CDR3 DNA follows: TGTGCCAGCAGCTCTCAGGGTCTATCCGCTGGCTACACCTTC. Protein: CASSSQGLSAGYTF.

The J gene is TRBJ1-2, the V gene TRBV28; TRBD1 is a possible D gene (6 bases). Trimming pared 7 bases from V and 8 bases from J, leaving 20 bases between. Germline V gene sequence: CDR1 MDHEN, CDR2 SYDVKM. CDR3 length: 14 residues. CDR3 DNA sequence: TGTGCCAGCATCTTACAGGGCACGTATGGCGGCTACACCTTC. Translation: CASILQGTYGGYTF.

This clone was detected a few times. This chain uses TRBV27 with TRBJ1-2; D is perhaps TRBD1 (5 bases). The CDR3 sequence is 16 residues long. The V gene's germline CDR1 is MNHEY and CDR2 SMNVEV (reference sequence). Trimming shortened V by 5 bases and J by 1 base, and 17 bases separated the two germline ends. The CDR3 nucleotides are TGTGCCAGCAGTCCGTATGGGGGTGACCTTAACTATGGCTACACCTTC. Its translation: CASSPYGGDLNYGYTF.

J is TRBJ1-5 and V is TRBV30; the D is unclear. From germline, CDR1 is GTSNPN and CDR2 SVGIG (reference sequence). Trimming took 0 bases from V and 7 from J, leaving 10 bases between them. This CDR3 region has 13 residues. The CDR3 nucleotides read TGTGCCTGGAGTGTAACGGGGTACCAGCCCCAGCATTTT. Protein product: CAWSVTGYQPQHF.

The rearrangement links TRBV21-1 to TRBJ2-6; the D call of TRBD1 is as the table states it, not checked on the DNA. TRBV21-1 is recorded as a pseudogene. CDR3 size: 20 residues. CDR3 sequence: CASSRGRCAAEWSGANVLTF. The CDR3 nucleotides are TGTGCCAGCAGCAGGGGCAGGTGTGCAGCCGAGTGGTCTGGGGCCAACGTCCTGACTTTC.

The chain is built from TRBV11-3 and TRBJ2-5, with D perhaps TRBD2 (6 bases). This CDR3 comprises 13 residues. Trimming stripped 5 bases from V and 5 bases from J, with 12 bases between. CDR1 and CDR2 from the germline V gene are SGHNT and YENEEA. CDR3 protein: CASSRERRETQYF. The CDR3 nucleotides read TGTGCCAGCAGCCGGGAGCGCCGGGAGACCCAGTACTTC.